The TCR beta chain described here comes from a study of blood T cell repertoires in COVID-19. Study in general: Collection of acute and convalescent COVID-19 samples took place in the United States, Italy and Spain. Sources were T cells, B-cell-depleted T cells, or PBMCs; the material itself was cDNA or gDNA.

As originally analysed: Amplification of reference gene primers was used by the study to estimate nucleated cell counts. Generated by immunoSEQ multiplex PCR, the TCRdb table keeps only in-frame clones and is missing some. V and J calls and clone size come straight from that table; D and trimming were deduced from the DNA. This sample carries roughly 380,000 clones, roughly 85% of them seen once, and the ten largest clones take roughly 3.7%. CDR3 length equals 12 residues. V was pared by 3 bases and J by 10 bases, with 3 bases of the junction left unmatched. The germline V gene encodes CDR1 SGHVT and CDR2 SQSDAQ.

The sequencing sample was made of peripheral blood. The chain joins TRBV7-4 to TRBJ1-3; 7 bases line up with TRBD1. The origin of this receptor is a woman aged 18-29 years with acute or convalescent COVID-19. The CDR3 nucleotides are TGTGCCAGCAGCTTCAACAGGGGTACCATATATTTT. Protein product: CASSFNRGTIYF.